This T cell receptor (beta chain) derives from a study of blood T cell repertoires in COVID-19 (dated by TCRdb to about 2020). Describing the broader study: The collaborator samples originated in the United States, Italy and Spain and spanned the acute and convalescent phases of COVID-19. A de-identified subject ID, COVID-19 status, age in years and sex were almost always included in the sample metadata. The material from the prospective study consisted of cDNA or gDNA derived from T cells, B-cell-depleted T cells, or PBMCs. HLA class I and class II types, where available, came from metadata supplied by the sample provider rather than from assay-based typing. The repertoires were made available in a free public database intended to serve as a resource for research on the immune response to SARS-CoV-2. Samples came from the ongoing ImmuneRACE study (first 160 participants) plus 1,254 subjects from 6 global collaborators. The dataset comprised deeply sampled blood TCRbeta repertoires from subjects exposed to, actively infected with, or recovered from COVID-19.

The study at large found these results: How much clinical and demographic metadata was included differed by source and by participant, and the metadata was provided uncurated.

A word on this clone: This receptor's antigen is unknown. The input lacks base qualities; no much larger clone sits a single base away.

Collaborating institutions collected whole blood in K2EDTA tubes following their own protocols. For TCRbeta analysis, collaborators shipped samples in one of three forms: frozen whole blood, isolated PBMCs, or DNA extracted from either of those sample types. For this chain, trimming is 2 bases at the V end and 4 bases at the J end, and the number of junction bases without a gene match is 3. Measured from the cysteine to the phenylalanine, the CDR3 is 15 residues long. The DNA shown is the 45-base CDR3, in frame from base 1. CDR1 and CDR2 are read off the germline V gene (reference sequence) as MNHEY and SMNVEV. The immunoSEQ Assay, a bias-controlled multiplex PCR, was used to amplify TCRbeta CDR3 regions from genomic DNA. The source study handled its data this way. The number of nucleated cells in each sample was estimated from the amplification of reference gene primers within the assay. Sequence reads were collapsed and filtered to measure the absolute abundance of every unique TCRbeta CDR3 rearrangement. For each sample, productive Simpson clonality was calculated by taking the square root of Simpson's diversity index across productive rearrangements. This immuneACCESS table, as held by TCRdb, lists in-frame sequences with V and J called but not all clones. Of the missing ones, under half trace to an unresolved V gene in checked studies; the others have no known cause. V and J calls plus clone size are reproduced from that table; the DNA served to infer D and trimming. Within this sample are around 100,000 clones, with 70% to 90% of them counted one time only. The ten biggest clones cover 2% to 2.5% of the sample.

This sequence was found in a human donor in a cohort sampled during active COVID-19. This sequence uses TRBV27 and TRBJ2-1, with 9 bases aligning to TRBD1. The sample taken for sequencing was peripheral blood. The encoded CDR3 is CASSLDRGSYNEQFF. The DNA sequence follows: TGTGCCAGCAGTTTAGACAGGGGGTCGTACAATGAGCAGTTCTTC.